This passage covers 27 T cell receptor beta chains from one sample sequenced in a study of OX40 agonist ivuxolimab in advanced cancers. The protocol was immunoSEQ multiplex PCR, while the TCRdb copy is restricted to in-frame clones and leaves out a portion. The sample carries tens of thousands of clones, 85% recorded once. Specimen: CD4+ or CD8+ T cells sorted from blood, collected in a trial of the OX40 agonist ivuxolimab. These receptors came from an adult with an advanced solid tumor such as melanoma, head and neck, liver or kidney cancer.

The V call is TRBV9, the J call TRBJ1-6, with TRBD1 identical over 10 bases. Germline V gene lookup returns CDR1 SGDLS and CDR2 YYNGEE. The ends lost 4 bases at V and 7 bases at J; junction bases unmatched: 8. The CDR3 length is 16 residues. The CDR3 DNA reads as TGTGCCAGCAGCAACCGGCGGACAGGGGGGAATTCACCCCTCCACTTT. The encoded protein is CASSNRRTGGNSPLHF.

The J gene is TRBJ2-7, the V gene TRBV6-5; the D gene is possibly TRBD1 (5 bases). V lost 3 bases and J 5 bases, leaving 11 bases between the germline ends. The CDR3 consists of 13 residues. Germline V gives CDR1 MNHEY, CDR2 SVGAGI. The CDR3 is CASSYNQGNEQYF. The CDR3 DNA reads TGTGCCAGCAGTTATAACCAGGGCAACGAGCAGTACTTC.

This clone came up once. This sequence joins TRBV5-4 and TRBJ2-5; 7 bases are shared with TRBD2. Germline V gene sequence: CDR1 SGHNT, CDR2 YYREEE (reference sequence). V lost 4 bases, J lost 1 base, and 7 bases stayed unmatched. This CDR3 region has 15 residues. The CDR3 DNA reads TGTGCCAGCAGCCCGACAGCGGGAACCCAAGAGACCCAGTACTTC. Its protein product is CASSPTAGTQETQYF.

CDR3 loop: CASRNPGQGYNEQFF. CDR3 bases: TGTGCCTCGAGGAACCCGGGACAGGGCTACAATGAGCAGTTCTTC. This sequence joins TRBV30 and TRBJ2-1, with 9 bases matching TRBD1. Trimming cost V 7 bases and J 3 bases; bases outside gene matches: 10. This CDR3 has 15 amino acids. Germline V gene data show CDR1 as GTSNPN and CDR2 as SVGIG (reference sequence).

CDR3 DNA sequence: TGCGCCAGCAGCTTCCGGGACAGGGACTACAATGAGCAGTTCTTC. Translated, it gives CASSFRDRDYNEQFF. This chain connects TRBV5-1 to TRBJ2-1, with TRBD1 matching 9 bases. Unmatched junction bases numbered 3, after V lost 2 bases and J lost 3 bases. Per germline, CDR1 SGHRS and CDR2 YFSETQ. This CDR3 has 15 amino acids.

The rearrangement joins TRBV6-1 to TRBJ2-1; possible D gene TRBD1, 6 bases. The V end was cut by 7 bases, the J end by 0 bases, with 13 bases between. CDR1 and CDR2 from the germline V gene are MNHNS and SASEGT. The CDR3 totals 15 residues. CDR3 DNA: TGTGCCAGCACCGAGAGACAGGTCTCCTACAATGAGCAGTTCTTC. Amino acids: CASTERQVSYNEQFF.

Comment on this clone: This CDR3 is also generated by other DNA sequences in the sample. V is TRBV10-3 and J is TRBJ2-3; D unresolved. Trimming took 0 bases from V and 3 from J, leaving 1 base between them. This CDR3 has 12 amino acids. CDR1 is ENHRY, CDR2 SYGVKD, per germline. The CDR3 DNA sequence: TGTGCCATCAGTGAGTCGACAGATACGCAGTATTTT. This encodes CAISESTDTQYF.

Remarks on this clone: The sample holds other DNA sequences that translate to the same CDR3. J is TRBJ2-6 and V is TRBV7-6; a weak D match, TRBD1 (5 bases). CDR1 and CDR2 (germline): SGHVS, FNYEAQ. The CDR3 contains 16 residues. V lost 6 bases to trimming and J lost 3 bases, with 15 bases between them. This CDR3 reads CASSFSQGGGANVLTF. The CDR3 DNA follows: TGTGCCAGCAGTTTTAGTCAGGGTGGTGGGGCCAACGTCCTGACTTTC.

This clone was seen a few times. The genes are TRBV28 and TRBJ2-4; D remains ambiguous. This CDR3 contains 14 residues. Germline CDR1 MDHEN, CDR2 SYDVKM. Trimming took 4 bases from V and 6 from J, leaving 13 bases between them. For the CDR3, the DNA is TGTGCCAGCAGTTCTGGATATACCGGAAACATTCAGTACTTC. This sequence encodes CASSSGYTGNIQYF.

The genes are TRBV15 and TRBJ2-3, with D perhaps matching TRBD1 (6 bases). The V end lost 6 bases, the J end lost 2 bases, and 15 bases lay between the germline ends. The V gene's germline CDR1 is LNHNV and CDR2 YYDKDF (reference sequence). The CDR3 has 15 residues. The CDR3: CATRPGELATDTQYF. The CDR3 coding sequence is TGTGCCACCAGGCCAGGGGAGTTGGCCACAGATACGCAGTATTTT.

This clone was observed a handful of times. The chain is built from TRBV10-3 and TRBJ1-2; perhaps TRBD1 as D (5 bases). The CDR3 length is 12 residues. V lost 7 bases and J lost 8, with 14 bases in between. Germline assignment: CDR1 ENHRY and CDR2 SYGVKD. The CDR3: CAITPGDGGYTF. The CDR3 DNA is TGTGCCATCACCCCGGGGGATGGCGGCTACACCTTC.

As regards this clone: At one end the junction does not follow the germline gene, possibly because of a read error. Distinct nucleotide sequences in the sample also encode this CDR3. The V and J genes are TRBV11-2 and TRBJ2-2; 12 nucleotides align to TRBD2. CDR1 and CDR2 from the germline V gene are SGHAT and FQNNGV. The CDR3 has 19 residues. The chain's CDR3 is CASRKRLAGVRRGTGELFF. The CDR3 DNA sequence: TGTGCTAGCAGAAAACGACTAGCGGGAGTTCGTCGTGGCACCGGGGAGCTGTTTTTT.

The CDR3 sequence: CASSFSLATNEKLFF. The CDR3 DNA reads TGTGCCAGCAGCTTCTCGCTTGCAACTAATGAAAAACTGTTTTTT. V is TRBV7-8 and J is TRBJ1-4, with no clear D. V lost 3 bases and J lost 0, with 8 bases in between. The CDR3 contains 15 residues. Germline V gives CDR1 SGHVS, CDR2 FQNEAQ.

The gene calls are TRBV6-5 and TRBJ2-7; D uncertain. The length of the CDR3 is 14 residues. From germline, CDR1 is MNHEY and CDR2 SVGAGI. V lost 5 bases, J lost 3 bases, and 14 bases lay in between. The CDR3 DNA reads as TGTGCCAGCAGTGAAGAACCGCGAAGCTACGAGCAGTACTTC. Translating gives CASSEEPRSYEQYF.

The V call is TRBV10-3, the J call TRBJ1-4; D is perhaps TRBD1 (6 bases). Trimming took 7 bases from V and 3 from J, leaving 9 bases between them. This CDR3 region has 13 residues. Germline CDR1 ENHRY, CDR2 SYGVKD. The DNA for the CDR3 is TGTGCCATCAAGGGGGAGGCTAATGAAAAACTGTTTTTT. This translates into CAIKGEANEKLFF.

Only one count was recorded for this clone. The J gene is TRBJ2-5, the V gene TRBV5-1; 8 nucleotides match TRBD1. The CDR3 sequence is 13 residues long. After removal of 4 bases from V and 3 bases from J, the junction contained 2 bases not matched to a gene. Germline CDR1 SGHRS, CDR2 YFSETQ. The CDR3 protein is CASSPQGEETQYF. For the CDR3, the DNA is TGCGCCAGCAGCCCACAGGGGGAAGAGACCCAGTACTTC.

CDR3 residues: CASSLVQGSNEKLFF. The CDR3 DNA is TGTGCCAGCAGCTTAGTTCAGGGTTCAAATGAAAAACTGTTTTTT. The genes are TRBV13 and TRBJ1-4; D possibly corresponds to TRBD1 (5 bases). V was clipped by 1 base and J by 5 bases, with 11 bases between them. The CDR3 consists of 15 residues. CDR1 is PRHDT and CDR2 is FYEKMQ in the germline V gene (reference sequence).

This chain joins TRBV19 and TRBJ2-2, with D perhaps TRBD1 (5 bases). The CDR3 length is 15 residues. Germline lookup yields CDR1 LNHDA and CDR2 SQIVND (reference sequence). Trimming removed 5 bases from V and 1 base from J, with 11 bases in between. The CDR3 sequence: CASSYAGKNTGELFF. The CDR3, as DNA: TGTGCCAGTAGTTACGCAGGGAAGAACACCGGGGAGCTGTTTTTT.

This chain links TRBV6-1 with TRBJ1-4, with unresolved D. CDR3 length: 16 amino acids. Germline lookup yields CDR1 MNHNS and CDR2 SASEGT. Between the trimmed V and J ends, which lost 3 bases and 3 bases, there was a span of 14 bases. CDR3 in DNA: TGTGCCAGCAGTGAGAACGGACGAGGGTCTAATGAAAAACTGTTTTTT. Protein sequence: CASSENGRGSNEKLFF.

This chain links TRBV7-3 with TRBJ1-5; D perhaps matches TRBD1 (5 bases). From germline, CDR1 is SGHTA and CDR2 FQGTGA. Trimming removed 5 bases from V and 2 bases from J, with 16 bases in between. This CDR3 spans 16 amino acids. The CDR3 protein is CASSPGWGVGNQPQHF. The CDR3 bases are TGTGCCAGCAGCCCCGGGTGGGGGGTCGGCAATCAGCCCCAGCATTTT. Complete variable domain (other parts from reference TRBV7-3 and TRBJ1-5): GAGVSQTPSNKVTEKGKYVELRCDPISGHTALYWYRQSLGQGPEFLIYFQGTGAADDSGLPNDRFFAVRPEGSVSTLKIQRTERGDSAVYLCASSPGWGVGNQPQHFGDGTRLSIL.

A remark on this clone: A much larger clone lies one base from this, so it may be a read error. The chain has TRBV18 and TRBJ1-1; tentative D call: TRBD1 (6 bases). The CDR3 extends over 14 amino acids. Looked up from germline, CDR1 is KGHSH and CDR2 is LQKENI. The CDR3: CANSPRGRNTEAFF. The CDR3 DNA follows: TGTGCCAACTCACCCCGGGGGCGGAACACTGAAGCTTTCTTT. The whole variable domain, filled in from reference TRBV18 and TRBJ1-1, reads NAGVMQNPRHLVRRRGQEARLRCSPMKGHSHVYWYRQLPEEGLKFMVYLQKENIIDESGMPKERFSAEFPKEGPSILRIQQVVRGDSAAYFCANSPRGRNTEAFFGQGTRLTVV.

The CDR3 DNA reads TGTGTGGATGAACCGACTGATCTAGCGGGAGGAGACACCGGGGAGCTGTTTTTT. The encoded protein is CVDEPTDLAGGDTGELFF. The chain is built from TRBV30 and TRBJ2-2; 11 nucleotides match TRBD2. CDR1 and CDR2 from the germline V gene are GTSNPN and SVGIG (reference sequence). This CDR3 has 18 amino acids.

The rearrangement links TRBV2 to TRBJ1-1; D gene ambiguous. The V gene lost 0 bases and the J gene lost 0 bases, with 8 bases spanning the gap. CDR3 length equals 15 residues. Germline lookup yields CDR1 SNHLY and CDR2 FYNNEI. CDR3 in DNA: TGTGCCAGCAGTGAAGCTGGCACCCTGAACACTGAAGCTTTCTTT. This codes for CASSEAGTLNTEAFF.

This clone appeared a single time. CDR3 nucleotide sequence: TGCGCCAGCGGACAGGGGTATGGCTACACCTTC. Amino acid sequence: CASGQGYGYTF. J is TRBJ1-2 and V is TRBV5-1; TRBD1 agrees at 9 bases. The CDR3 extends over 11 amino acids. CDR1 is SGHRS, CDR2 YFSETQ, per germline. The trim removed 7 bases at V and 5 bases at J, leaving 0 bases unmatched.

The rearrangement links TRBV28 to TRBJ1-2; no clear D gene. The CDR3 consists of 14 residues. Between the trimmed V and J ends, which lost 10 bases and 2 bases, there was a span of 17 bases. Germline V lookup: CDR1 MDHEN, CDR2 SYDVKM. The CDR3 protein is CATELPGLNYGYTF. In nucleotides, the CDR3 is TGTGCCACCGAACTACCGGGCCTCAACTATGGCTACACCTTC.

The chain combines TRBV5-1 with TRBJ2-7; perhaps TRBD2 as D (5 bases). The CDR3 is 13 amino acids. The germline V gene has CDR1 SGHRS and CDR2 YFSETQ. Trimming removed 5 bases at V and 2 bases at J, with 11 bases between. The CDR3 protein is CASRGGPTYEQYF. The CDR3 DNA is TGCGCCAGCAGGGGCGGGCCTACCTACGAGCAGTACTTC.

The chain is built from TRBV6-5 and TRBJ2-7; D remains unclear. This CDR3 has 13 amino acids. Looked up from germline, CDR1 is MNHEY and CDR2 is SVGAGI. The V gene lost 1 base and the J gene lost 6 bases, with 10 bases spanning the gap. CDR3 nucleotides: TGTGCCAGCAGTTACTTTGTAAGGGCCGAGCAGTACTTC. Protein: CASSYFVRAEQYF.